These 20 T cell receptor beta chains came from one sample sequenced in a study of cytomegalovirus exposure and HLA in healthy donors. Measured with immunoSEQ multiplex PCR; TCRdb has only the in-frame clones, and not every one. This table holds roughly 250,000 clones, around 91% found once. What was sequenced was PBMCs. The origin of the receptors is a young woman in good health and CMV-seronegative.

The rearrangement joins TRBV5-4 to TRBJ2-3; 12 nucleotides align to TRBD2. The trim removed 5 bases at V and 6 bases at J, leaving 7 bases unmatched. The germline gives CDR1 SGHNT, CDR2 YYREEE (reference sequence). The CDR3 sequence is 15 residues long. The CDR3 region is CASRLGLAGLDTQYF. CDR3 bases: TGTGCCAGCAGACTAGGACTAGCGGGGCTGGATACGCAGTATTTT. The full variable domain, completed using reference TRBV5-4 and TRBJ2-3, is ETGVTQSPTHLIKTRGQQVTLRCSSQSGHNTVSWYQQALGQGPQFIFQYYREEENGRGNFPPRFSGLQFPNYSSELNVNALELDDSALYLCASRLGLAGLDTQYFGPGTRLTVL.

The chain recombines TRBV7-8 with TRBJ1-5; the D gene is possibly TRBD1 (6 bases). Germline V gene lookup returns CDR1 SGHVS and CDR2 FQNEAQ. This CDR3 is built from 15 residues. V was pared by 5 bases and J by 6 bases, with 17 bases between. CDR3 protein: CASSRHRDRGQPQHF. In DNA form, the CDR3 reads TGTGCCAGCAGCCGTCACAGGGATCGGGGTCAGCCCCAGCATTTT.

This sequence joins TRBV5-6 and TRBJ2-1; 9 positions match TRBD2. This CDR3 spans 15 amino acids. Germline V lookup: CDR1 SGHDT, CDR2 YYEEEE. The J segment lost 7 bases and the V segment lost 0 bases, leaving 5 bases of the junction unmatched. For the CDR3, the DNA is TGTGCCAGCAGCTTGGGGCTAGCGGGGCGGAATGAGCAGTTCTTC. It is translated as CASSLGLAGRNEQFF.

The V call is TRBV7-9, the J call TRBJ2-7; 9 bases fit TRBD2. Germline CDR1 SEHNR, CDR2 FQNEAQ (reference sequence). The ends lost 5 bases at V and 4 bases at J; junction bases unmatched: 9. The CDR3 is 15 residues long. The CDR3: CASSIIAGASYEQYV. CDR3 DNA: TGTGCCAGCAGCATAATAGCGGGGGCCTCTTACGAGCAGTACGTC.

This chain links TRBV28 with TRBJ1-6; D may be TRBD1 (6 bases). Germline-derived CDR1 and CDR2 are MDHEN and SYDVKM. V lost 4 bases and J lost 5, with 12 bases in between. CDR3 length equals 15 residues. As DNA, the CDR3 is TGTGCCAGCAGTTCCGGACAGAGAGATAATTCACCCCTCCACTTT. Amino acid sequence: CASSSGQRDNSPLHF.

Only a few counts were recorded for this clone. V and J are TRBV10-2 and TRBJ2-7; the D is unclear. V lost 0 bases, J lost 5 bases, and 5 bases lay in between. There are 12 residues in the CDR3. CDR1 is WSHSY, CDR2 SAAADI, per germline. CDR3 residues: CASSESSHEQYF. The CDR3 bases are TGCGCCAGCAGTGAGTCGAGCCACGAGCAGTACTTC.

The chain employs TRBV6-7 and TRBJ2-7; 8 nucleotides line up with TRBD1. TRBV6-7 is sorted into the ORF group, with uncertain function. J lost 1 base, V lost 11 bases, and 19 bases had no gene match. The CDR3 consists of 17 residues. Written as DNA, the CDR3 is TGTGCCCCAGTGGGACAGGCCCGTTATGTAATGTCCTACGAGCAGTACGTC. Its protein product is CAPVGQARYVMSYEQYV.

This rearrangement joins TRBV5-4 to TRBJ2-7, with TRBD1 identical over 8 bases. The germline V gene encodes CDR1 SGHNT and CDR2 YYREEE (reference sequence). V was clipped by 0 bases and J by 3 bases; unmatched bases: 5. This CDR3 has 15 residues. CDR3 DNA: TGTGCCAGCAGCTTGGAAGGGACAGGTCTCTACGAGCAGTACTTC. Amino acid sequence: CASSLEGTGLYEQYF.

The V call is TRBV5-6, the J call TRBJ2-7; 9 nucleotides match TRBD1. In germline, CDR1 is SGHDT, CDR2 YYEEEE. This CDR3 is 14 amino acids long. Trimming at V came to 4 bases and at J to 2 bases, leaving 4 bases not matched to a gene. Here the CDR3 DNA reads TGTGCCAGCAGCGAAGGGACAGGGCCCTACGAGCAGTACTTC. Protein: CASSEGTGPYEQYF.

This sequence joins TRBV5-8 and TRBJ1-5; TRBD1 aligns across 7 bases. This CDR3 is built from 15 residues. J lost 6 bases, V lost 3 bases, and 9 bases had no gene match. Germline loops: CDR1 SGHTS, CDR2 YDEGEE. The DNA for the CDR3 is TGTGCCAGCAGCTCAACAGGGGTGGCTGGTCAGCCCCAGCATTTT. This translates into CASSSTGVAGQPQHF.

The rearrangement uses TRBV5-1 and TRBJ2-1, with TRBD1 matching 8 bases. CDR1 and CDR2 (germline): SGHRS, YFSETQ. This CDR3 is 16 amino acids long. Trimming at V came to 0 bases and at J to 6 bases, leaving 8 bases not matched to a gene. The CDR3 spells CASSLVGQGTFNEQFF. The CDR3 DNA follows: TGCGCCAGCAGCTTGGTAGGACAGGGTACTTTCAATGAGCAGTTCTTC.

The CDR3 sequence is CASSSGTGNSPLHF. CDR3 in DNA: TGTGCCAGCAGCTCGGGGACAGGGAATTCACCCCTCCACTTT. The chain recombines TRBV7-9 with TRBJ1-6; TRBD1 aligns across 9 bases. Germline lookup yields CDR1 SEHNR and CDR2 FQNEAQ (reference sequence). V trimming: 4 bases; J trimming: 7 bases; junction bases outside the gene matches: 2. The length of the CDR3 is 14 residues.

Here the CDR3 reads CASSFLGEGETQYF. CDR3 nucleotide sequence: TGTGCCAGCAGTTTTTTGGGGGAGGGAGAGACCCAGTACTTC. The chain joins TRBV27 to TRBJ2-5; 7 positions agree with TRBD2. Trimming took 3 bases from V and 4 from J; bases not matched to a gene: 5. Per the germline V gene, CDR1 is MNHEY and CDR2 is SMNVEV (reference sequence). The CDR3 is made up of 14 amino acids.

The chain joins TRBV18 to TRBJ1-4, with 9 nucleotides matching TRBD1. The CDR3 consists of 15 residues. Germline loops: CDR1 KGHSH, CDR2 LQKENI. V was pared by 3 bases and J by 7 bases, with 6 bases of the junction left unmatched. The CDR3 DNA reads TGTGCCAGCTCACCTAACAGGGGGCTCACTGAAAAACTGTTTTTT. This sequence encodes CASSPNRGLTEKLFF.

The gene calls are TRBV2 and TRBJ2-5; TRBD2 agrees at 7 bases. This CDR3 has 14 amino acids. The J segment lost 5 bases and the V segment lost 1 base, leaving 4 bases of the junction unmatched. Germline V gene sequence: CDR1 SNHLY, CDR2 FYNNEI. CDR3 in amino acids: CASSEVAGSETQYF. The CDR3 region has the DNA TGTGCCAGCAGTGAAGTAGCGGGTAGTGAGACCCAGTACTTC.

The V and J genes are TRBV7-2 and TRBJ1-5; 8 bases are shared with TRBD1. This CDR3 has 16 amino acids. The junction had 7 bases not matched to a gene; V was cut back by 5 bases and J by 1 base. Germline V gives CDR1 SGHTA, CDR2 FQGNSA. CDR3 sequence reads: CASSAGGPLSNQPQHF. CDR3 nucleotides: TGTGCCAGCAGCGCAGGGGGCCCCTTAAGCAATCAGCCCCAGCATTTT.

The rearrangement joins TRBV11-2 to TRBJ2-1, with 12 bases aligning to TRBD2. Germline assignment: CDR1 SGHAT and CDR2 FQNNGV. V dropped 5 bases and J dropped 9; count of bases not matched to a gene: 14. CDR3 length equals 17 residues. The CDR3: CASSIQSSGGASGEQFF. For the CDR3, the DNA is TGTGCCAGCAGCATCCAATCTAGCGGGGGGGCGTCGGGTGAGCAGTTCTTC.

The chain employs TRBV9 and TRBJ2-1; TRBD2 matches 7 bases. From germline, CDR1 is SGDLS and CDR2 YYNGEE. V lost 0 bases to trimming and J lost 7 bases; unmatched junction nucleotides: 10. The CDR3 loop spans 16 amino acids. The CDR3 bases are TGTGCCAGCAGCGTAGGGGCGGGGGTACCTCCAAATGAGCAGTTCTTC. This gives the protein CASSVGAGVPPNEQFF.

A single count supports this clone. The chain combines TRBV4-3 with TRBJ2-7, with TRBD1 identical over 10 bases. This CDR3 is built from 16 residues. V gave up 3 bases and J gave up 1 base; unmatched junction bases: 6. Germline loops: CDR1 LGHNA, CDR2 YSLEER. In nucleotides, the CDR3 is TGCGCCAGCAGCCATTACCGGGACAGGGGATCCTACGAGCAGTACTTC. This codes for CASSHYRDRGSYEQYF.

V gene TRBV7-9 combines with J gene TRBJ2-7; TRBD2 matches at 11 bases. The V and J ends lost 6 bases and 0 bases, in that order; junction bases with no gene match: 4. The CDR3 has 15 amino acids. Germline V lookup: CDR1 SEHNR, CDR2 FQNEAQ (reference sequence). The CDR3 reads CASRQLAGASYEQYF. The CDR3 DNA reads as TGTGCCAGCAGACAACTAGCGGGGGCCTCCTACGAGCAGTACTTC.